Listed here are 19 T cell receptor beta chains from one sample, sequenced in a study of blood T cells in healthy people across ages (dated by TCRdb to the mid-2010s). Library creation used 5' RACE. Sequencing relied on an Illumina HiSeq 2500. A second PCR of roughly 6 to 11 cycles was performed with a sample-barcoded 5' primer and a J-beta primer mix. TCRdb took the public reads, trimmed them with fastp at Q25, ran MiXCR for clone calling and kept in-frame beta chains. Every CDR3 protein is listed once, alongside the most common genes and DNA of its rows. The sample yields more than 1,000,000 distinct CDR3 sequences; approximately 25% were counted once. Approximately 0.79% of the sample is held by the ten biggest clonotypes. The same specimen was also included in a second study, on T cells of mothers and their children.

Sequencing was performed on blood. All receptors come from a girl between 2 and 10 years old in good health.

This chain joins TRBV20-1 and TRBJ2-5; 10 bases line up with TRBD2. This CDR3 is built from 16 residues. Germline trimming cut 5 bases from V and 2 bases from J; bases unmatched to any gene: 11. The germline V gene encodes CDR1 DFQATT and CDR2 SNEGSKA (reference sequence). Here the CDR3 reads CSALPSGGPRQETQYF. CDR3 bases: TGCAGTGCTTTACCTAGCGGGGGCCCGAGGCAAGAGACCCAGTACTTC.

This clonotype was detected only a few times. The chain carries TRBV20-1 and TRBJ2-1; 8 bases line up with TRBD1. The DNA end lines up better with TRBJ2-7; the J call may be wrong. CDR1 is DFQATT and CDR2 is SNEGSKA in the germline V gene (reference sequence). This CDR3 is built from 15 residues. CDR3 sequence: CSARVRGLSSYEQYF. Written as DNA, the CDR3 is TGCAGTGCTAGGGTCAGGGGGCTGAGCTCCTACGAGCAGTACTTC.

This clonotype came up once. The chain combines TRBV13 with TRBJ2-5; 14 bases align to TRBD2. Germline CDR1 reads PRHDT; CDR2 reads FYEKMQ (reference sequence). The J segment lost 2 bases and the V segment lost 5 bases, leaving 7 bases of the junction unmatched. The CDR3 has 17 residues. The CDR3 loop is CASSVRLAGGIQETQYF. In DNA, the CDR3 is TGTGCCAGCAGCGTTCGACTAGCGGGGGGGATACAAGAGACCCAGTACTTC.

V usage is TRBV5-1 and J usage is TRBJ2-3, with D maybe TRBD2 (6 bases). Germline V gene lookup returns CDR1 SGHRS and CDR2 YFSETQ. The CDR3 has 12 amino acids. Trimming took 2 bases from V and 11 from J, leaving 12 bases between them. This CDR3 is CASSLSIGGQYF. The CDR3 nucleotides read TGCGCCAGCAGCTTATCAATCGGGGGGCAGTATTTT.

This clonotype was counted between two and nine times. The chain has TRBV24-1 and TRBJ2-3; 7 bases match TRBD1. Germline CDR1 and CDR2: KGHDR and SFDVKD. The CDR3 runs to 15 residues. The V and J ends lost 5 bases and 0 bases, in that order; junction bases with no gene match: 4. CDR3 bases: TGTGCCACCAGTGTCACAGGGGAGAGCACAGATACGCAGTATTTT. Translating it yields CATSVTGESTDTQYF.

This clonotype has more than one count but fewer than ten. The rearrangement uses TRBV19 and TRBJ1-5; TRBD1 agrees at 9 bases. Trimming removed 3 bases from V and 5 bases from J; junction bases left unmatched: 11. Germline V gene lookup returns CDR1 LNHDA and CDR2 SQIVND (reference sequence). The CDR3 is 17 amino acids. CDR3 DNA: TGTGCCAGTAGTATTAAACAGGGGGCCCCCCTATATCAGCCCCAGCATTTT. Protein: CASSIKQGAPLYQPQHF.

The J gene is TRBJ2-5, the V gene TRBV28; TRBD2 agrees at 12 bases. Looked up from germline, CDR1 is MDHEN and CDR2 is SYDVKM. The CDR3 extends over 17 amino acids. The trim removed 6 bases at V and 5 bases at J, leaving 13 bases unmatched. CDR3 in DNA: TGTGCCAGCAGCACTTGGGCTAGCGGGGGGGCCCGGGAGACCCAGTACTTC. It codes for CASSTWASGGARETQYF.

The chain combines TRBV20-1 with TRBJ2-1, with D possibly TRBD1 on 6 matching bases. Germline V gene data show CDR1 as DFQATT and CDR2 as SNEGSKA (reference sequence). The CDR3 runs 16 residues. Trimming took 1 base from V and 4 from J, leaving 17 bases between them. This CDR3 is CSARVFAGDDYNEQFF. The CDR3 DNA is TGCAGTGCTAGAGTATTCGCAGGGGATGATTACAATGAGCAGTTCTTC.

The CDR3 region is CASSQEDSGGEDEQFF. CDR3 bases: TGCGCCAGCAGCCAAGAAGATAGCGGGGGGGAGGATGAGCAGTTCTTC. The J gene is TRBJ2-1, the V gene TRBV4-3; TRBD2 matches 11 bases. After removal of 0 bases from V and 8 bases from J, the junction contained 6 bases not matched to a gene. The CDR3 is made up of 16 amino acids. Germline V gene sequence: CDR1 LGHNA, CDR2 YSLEER.

For this clonotype: One end of the junction is discordant with germline, which a read error may explain. The V gene is TRBV7-2, the J gene TRBJ2-5; TRBD2 matches at 12 bases. Germline values: CDR1 SGHTA, CDR2 FQGNSA. The CDR3 spans 17 residues. The CDR3 nucleotides are TGTGCCAGCAGCTTTATAGTCGGACTAGCGGGAAGTTACGAGCAGTGCTTC. Its translation: CASSFIVGLAGSYEQCF.

The chain couples TRBV7-9 to TRBJ1-2; TRBD1 is a possible D gene (6 bases). Germline CDR1 reads SEHNR; CDR2 reads FQNEAQ (reference sequence). The V end lost 5 bases, the J end lost 4 bases, and 23 bases lay between the germline ends. The CDR3 is made up of 17 amino acids. In DNA, the CDR3 is TGTGCCAGCAGCCAAACCTACTTACAGGGAGACGGCTATGGCTACACCTTC. Translating it yields CASSQTYLQGDGYGYTF.

The gene calls are TRBV6-1 and TRBJ2-5; 10 bases align to TRBD2. The CDR3 runs 15 residues. J lost 4 bases, V lost 0 bases, and 2 bases had no gene match. Germline V gives CDR1 MNHNS, CDR2 SASEGT. In DNA, the CDR3 is TGTGCCAGCAGTGAAGCCCCTAGCGGGAGAGAGACCCAGTACTTC. Protein product: CASSEAPSGRETQYF.

This clonotype was observed a single time. This sequence joins TRBV12-3 or TRBV12-4 and TRBJ2-1; 13 nucleotides align to TRBD2. J gave up 12 bases and V 6 bases, and 11 bases lay outside the gene matches. The CDR3 length is 15 residues. CDR3 sequence reads: CASRILLAGGGRQFF. In DNA form, the CDR3 reads TGTGCCAGCAGAATATTACTAGCGGGAGGGGGTAGGCAGTTCTTC.

V usage is TRBV5-1 and J usage is TRBJ2-5, with 9 nucleotides matching TRBD1. V trimming: 4 bases; J trimming: 4 bases; junction bases outside the gene matches: 8. The CDR3 is 15 residues long. Per germline, CDR1 SGHRS and CDR2 YFSETQ. Here the CDR3 DNA reads TGCGCCAGCAGCCCCCGGACAGGGGAGGGAGAGACCCAGTACTTC. As protein: CASSPRTGEGETQYF.

The chain couples TRBV29-1 to TRBJ2-3, with D tentatively TRBD1 or TRBD2 (5 bases each). This CDR3 spans 13 amino acids. Trimming cost V 7 bases and J 2 bases, with 13 bases left between them. Per the germline V gene, CDR1 is SQVTM and CDR2 is ANQGSEA. The CDR3 DNA reads as TGCAGCGCCGATGAGGGGAACACAGATACGCAGTATTTT. It yields the protein CSADEGNTDTQYF.

This clonotype has more than one count but fewer than ten. A read error may account for a junction end that differs from germline. The chain joins TRBV19 to TRBJ2-5; D might be TRBD1 or TRBD2, each matching 5 bases. CDR1 and CDR2 (germline): LNHDA, SQIVND (reference sequence). The CDR3 has 13 amino acids. In nucleotides, the CDR3 is TGTGCCAGTAGTGGTAATATCGGGACGGCTGTGTTCTTC. This sequence encodes CASSGNIGTAVFF.

This chain links TRBV20-1 with TRBJ2-7; 9 bases are shared with TRBD2. Looked up from germline, CDR1 is DFQATT and CDR2 is SNEGSKA (reference sequence). The trim removed 2 bases at V and 2 bases at J, leaving 4 bases unmatched. The CDR3 contains 14 residues. Written as DNA, the CDR3 is TGCAGTGCTAGAATCGCTAGCGGGGCCTACGAGCAGTACTTC. Translated, it gives CSARIASGAYEQYF.

The chain links TRBV4-3 to TRBJ2-3; D may be TRBD2 (6 bases). The V end lost 0 bases, the J end lost 7 bases, and 14 bases lay between the germline ends. CDR1 is LGHNA, CDR2 YSLEER, per germline. The CDR3 is made up of 15 amino acids. The CDR3 coding sequence is TGCGCCAGCAGCCAAGAATTGGGAGGAGATTATACGCAGTATTTT. This sequence encodes CASSQELGGDYTQYF.

In this sample, this clonotype turned up a few times. The chain is built from TRBV29-1 and TRBJ2-4; D remains ambiguous. The V gene lost 4 bases and the J gene lost 4 bases, with 2 bases spanning the gap. Germline loops: CDR1 SQVTM, CDR2 ANQGSEA. The CDR3 contains 10 residues. CDR3 sequence reads: CSVVKNIQYF. CDR3 DNA: TGCAGCGTTGTTAAAAACATTCAGTACTTC.